This T cell receptor beta chain stems from a study of CD8 T cells in ankylosing spondylitis (dated by TCRdb to about 2017). Notes on the research overall: The study profiled T cell receptor beta repertoires in healthy donors and ankylosing spondylitis patients to find disease-linked TCR variants. The whole study cohort included 108 healthy donors and 25 ankylosing spondylitis patients. Samples of peripheral blood were taken, and for ankylosing spondylitis patients, synovial fluid was collected as well. Beyond this particular receptor, the publication reports: The disease-linked clones had a CD8+ phenotype and were found at relatively low frequencies in peripheral blood. Some TCR beta motif variants had previously been reported in synovial fluid and blood of reactive arthritis patients, which suggested common disease-initiation mechanisms. Blood from ankylosing spondylitis patients appeared to be characterized by a TCR beta motif made up of seven or eight highly homologous amino acid variants. The disease-linked clones were reported to be significantly enriched in matched synovial fluid samples from ankylosing spondylitis patients.

This clonotype came up many times. The antigen it recognizes is unknown. No much larger clone exists at a distance of one base, and base qualities are not known. The instrument was an Illumina HiSeq 2500. Quantitative 5'-RACE with molecular barcodes was used to prepare TCR beta libraries. Per the authors' processing: Disease-linked TCR variants were identified with a new computational method built on a probabilistic model of VDJ rearrangement. TCRdb itself trimmed the public reads at Q25 with fastp, ran MiXCR and retained productive beta chains. Entries are consolidated by CDR3 protein sequence, retaining the most common genes and DNA. TCRdb, rather than the study authors, made the V and J calls. The table for this sample lists fewer than 350,000 distinct CDR3 sequences; 11% of them were counted only once. Of the sample, around 10% falls within the top ten clones. Trimming removed 5 bases from V and 8 bases from J; the gene matches leave 4 bases unexplained. The CDR3 starts with the cysteine, ends with the phenylalanine, and has 14 residues. Just CDR3 DNA is preserved here, 42 bases in frame from base 1. The germline V gene (reference sequence) sets CDR1 to DFQATT and CDR2 to SNEGSKA.

The chain is assembled from TRBV20-1 and TRBJ2-1, with 15 middle bases fitting TRBD2. Specimen: blood, either unsorted or a sorted T cell fraction (not recorded which). The sequence came from a female donor with ankylosing spondylitis or in good health (not recorded which). The CDR3 sequence is CSAGLAGGRDEQFF. The nucleotide sequence reads as follows: TGCAGTGCTGGACTAGCGGGGGGGCGGGATGAGCAGTTCTTC.